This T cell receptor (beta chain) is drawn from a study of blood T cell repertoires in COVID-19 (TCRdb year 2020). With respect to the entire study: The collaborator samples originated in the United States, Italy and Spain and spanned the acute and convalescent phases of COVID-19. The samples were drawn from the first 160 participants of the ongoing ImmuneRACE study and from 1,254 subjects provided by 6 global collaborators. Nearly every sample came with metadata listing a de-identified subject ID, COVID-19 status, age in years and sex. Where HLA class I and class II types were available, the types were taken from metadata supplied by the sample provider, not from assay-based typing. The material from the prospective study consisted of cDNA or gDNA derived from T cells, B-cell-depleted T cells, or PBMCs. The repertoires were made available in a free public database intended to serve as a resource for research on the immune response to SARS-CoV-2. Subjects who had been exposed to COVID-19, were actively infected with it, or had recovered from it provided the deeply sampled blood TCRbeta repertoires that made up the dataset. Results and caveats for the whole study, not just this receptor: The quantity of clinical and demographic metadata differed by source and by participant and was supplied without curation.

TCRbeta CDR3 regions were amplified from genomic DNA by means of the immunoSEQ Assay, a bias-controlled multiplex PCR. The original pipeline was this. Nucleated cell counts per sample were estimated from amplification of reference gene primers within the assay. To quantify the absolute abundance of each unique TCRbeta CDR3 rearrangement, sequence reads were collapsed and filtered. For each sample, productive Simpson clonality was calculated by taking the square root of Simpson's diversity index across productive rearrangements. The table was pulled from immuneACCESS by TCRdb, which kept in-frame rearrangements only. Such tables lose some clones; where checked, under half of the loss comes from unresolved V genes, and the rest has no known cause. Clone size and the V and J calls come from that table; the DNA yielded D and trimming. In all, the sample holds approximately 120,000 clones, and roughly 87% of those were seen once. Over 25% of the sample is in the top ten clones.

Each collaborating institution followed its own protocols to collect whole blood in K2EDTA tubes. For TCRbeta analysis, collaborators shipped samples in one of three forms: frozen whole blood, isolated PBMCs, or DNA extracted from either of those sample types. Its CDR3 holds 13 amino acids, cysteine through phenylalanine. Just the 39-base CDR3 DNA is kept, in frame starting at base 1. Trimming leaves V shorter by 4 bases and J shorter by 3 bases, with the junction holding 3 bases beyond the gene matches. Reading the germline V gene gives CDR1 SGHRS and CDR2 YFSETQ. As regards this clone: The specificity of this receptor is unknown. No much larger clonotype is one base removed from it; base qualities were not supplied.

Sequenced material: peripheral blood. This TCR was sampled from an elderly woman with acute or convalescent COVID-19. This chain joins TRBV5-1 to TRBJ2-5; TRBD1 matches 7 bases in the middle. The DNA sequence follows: TGCGCCAGCAGCCCCGGGACAGAAGAGACCCAGTACTTC. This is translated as CASSPGTEETQYF.